Given below is one T cell receptor (beta chain) in context. This sample was included in a study of blood T cell repertoires in COVID-19. Looked up from germline, CDR1 is LGHNT and CDR2 is FRNRAP. The CDR3 sequence is 13 residues long. Unmatched junction bases numbered 2, after V lost 9 bases and J lost 3 bases. As originally analysed: How many nucleated cells were present was estimated from reference gene primer amplification. Data came from immunoSEQ multiplex PCR; TCRdb stores just in-frame clones and leaves some out. V and J calls and clone size are copied from that table; D and trimming were computed from the DNA. This sample has 85,000 to 95,000 clones, with 75% to 95% found just once.

V and J are TRBV12-5 and TRBJ2-1; 10 bases align to TRBD2. This TCR was recovered from a woman aged 45-60 years in a cohort sampled during active COVID-19. The sequencing sample was made of peripheral blood. The CDR3, as DNA: TGTGCTAGCAGACTAGCGGGCTACAATGAGCAGTTCTTC. Protein product: CASRLAGYNEQFF.